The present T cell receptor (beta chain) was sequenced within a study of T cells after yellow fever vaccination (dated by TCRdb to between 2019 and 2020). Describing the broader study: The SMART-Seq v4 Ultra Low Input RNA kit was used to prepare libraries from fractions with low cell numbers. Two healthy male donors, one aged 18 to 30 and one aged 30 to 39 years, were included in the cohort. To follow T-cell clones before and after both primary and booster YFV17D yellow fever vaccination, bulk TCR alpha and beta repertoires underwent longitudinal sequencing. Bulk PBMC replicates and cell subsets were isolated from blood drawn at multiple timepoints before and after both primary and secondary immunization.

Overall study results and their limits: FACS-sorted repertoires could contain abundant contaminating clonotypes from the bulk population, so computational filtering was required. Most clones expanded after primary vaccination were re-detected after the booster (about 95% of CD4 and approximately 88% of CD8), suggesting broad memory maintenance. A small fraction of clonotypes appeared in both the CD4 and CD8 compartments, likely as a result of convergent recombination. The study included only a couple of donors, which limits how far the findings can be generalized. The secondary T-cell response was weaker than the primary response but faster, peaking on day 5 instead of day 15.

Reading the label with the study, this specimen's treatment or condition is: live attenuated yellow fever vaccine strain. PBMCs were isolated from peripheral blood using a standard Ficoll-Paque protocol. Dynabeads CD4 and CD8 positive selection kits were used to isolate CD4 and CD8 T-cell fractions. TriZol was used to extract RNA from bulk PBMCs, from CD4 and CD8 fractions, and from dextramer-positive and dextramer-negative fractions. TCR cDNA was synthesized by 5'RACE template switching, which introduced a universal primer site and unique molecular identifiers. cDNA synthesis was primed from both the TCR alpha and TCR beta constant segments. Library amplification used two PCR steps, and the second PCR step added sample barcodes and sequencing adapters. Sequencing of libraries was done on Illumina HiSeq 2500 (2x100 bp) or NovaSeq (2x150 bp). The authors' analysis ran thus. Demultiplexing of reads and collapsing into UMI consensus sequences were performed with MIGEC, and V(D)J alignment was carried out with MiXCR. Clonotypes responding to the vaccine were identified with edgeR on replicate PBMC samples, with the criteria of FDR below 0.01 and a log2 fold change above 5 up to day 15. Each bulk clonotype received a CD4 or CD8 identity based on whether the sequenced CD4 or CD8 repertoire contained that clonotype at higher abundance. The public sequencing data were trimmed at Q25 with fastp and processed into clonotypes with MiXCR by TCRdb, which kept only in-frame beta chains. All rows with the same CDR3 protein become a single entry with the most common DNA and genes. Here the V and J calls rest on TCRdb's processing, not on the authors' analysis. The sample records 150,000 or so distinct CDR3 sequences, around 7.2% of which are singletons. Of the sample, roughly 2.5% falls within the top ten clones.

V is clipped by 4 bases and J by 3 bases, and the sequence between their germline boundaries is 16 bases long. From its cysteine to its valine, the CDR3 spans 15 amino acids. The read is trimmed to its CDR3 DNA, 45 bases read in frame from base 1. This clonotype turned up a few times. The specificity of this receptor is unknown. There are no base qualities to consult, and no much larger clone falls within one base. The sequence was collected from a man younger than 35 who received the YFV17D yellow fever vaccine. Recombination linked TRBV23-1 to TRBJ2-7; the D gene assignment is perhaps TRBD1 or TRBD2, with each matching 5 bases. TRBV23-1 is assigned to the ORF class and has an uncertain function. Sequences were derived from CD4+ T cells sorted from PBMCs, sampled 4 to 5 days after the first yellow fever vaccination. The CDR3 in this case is CASSRYRDGYYEQYV. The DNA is TGCGCCAGCAGTCGATACCGGGACGGATACTACGAGCAGTACGTC.